This passage covers 19 T cell receptor beta chains from one sample sequenced in a study of cytotoxic CD8 clonotypes in ibrutinib-treated CLL. Profiling relied on immunoSEQ multiplex PCR, and the TCRdb table lists in-frame clones only, not all of them. The sample lists about 17,000 clones, around 81% occurring once. The starting material was PBMCs, obtained before ibrutinib treatment. The origin of the receptors is a human donor with chronic lymphocytic leukemia.

The chain employs TRBV11-2 and TRBJ2-5; 9 positions agree with TRBD2. Germline V gives CDR1 SGHAT, CDR2 FQNNGV. The CDR3 sequence is 16 residues long. The trim removed 5 bases at V and 5 bases at J, leaving 12 bases unmatched. The CDR3 sequence: CASSVGAGGNLETQYF. The CDR3, as DNA: TGTGCCAGCAGCGTCGGAGCGGGAGGTAATTTGGAGACCCAGTACTTC.

The chain has TRBV5-1 and TRBJ2-1; 9 nucleotides line up with TRBD2. Germline CDR1 reads SGHRS; CDR2 reads YFSETQ. This CDR3 comprises 16 residues. V was clipped by 4 bases and J by 6 bases; unmatched bases: 11. For the CDR3, the DNA is TGCGCCAGCAGCCCGGGGGTCGGCGGGAGGGGCAATGAGCAGTTCTTC. Protein sequence: CASSPGVGGRGNEQFF.

The chain uses TRBV5-4 and TRBJ1-2; D is uncertain. Germline V CDR1 and CDR2: SGHNT, YYREEE (reference sequence). The CDR3 is 14 amino acids. V dropped 0 bases and J dropped 4 bases, with 10 bases sitting between them. CDR3 sequence (DNA): TGTGCCAGCAGCTTGGTGTCAGCAGTCTATGGCTACACCTTC. Translated, it gives CASSLVSAVYGYTF.

The DNA for the CDR3 is TGTGCCAGCAGTTTGCCAGAGCTAGCCAAAAACATTCAGTACTTC. This translates into CASSLPELAKNIQYF. The chain couples TRBV28 to TRBJ2-4; D call uncertain. The CDR3 loop spans 15 amino acids. V lost 3 bases and J 0 bases, leaving 9 bases between the germline ends. Germline CDR1 reads MDHEN; CDR2 reads SYDVKM.

This chain connects TRBV5-1 to TRBJ2-5; no clear D gene. Trimming pared 4 bases from V and 5 bases from J, leaving 15 bases between. Germline-derived CDR1 and CDR2 are SGHRS and YFSETQ. The CDR3 spans 14 residues. CDR3: CASSLMMGGETQYF. As DNA, the CDR3 is TGCGCCAGCAGCCTTATGATGGGTGGGGAGACCCAGTACTTC.

The V and J genes are TRBV9 and TRBJ2-1; TRBD2 matches at 10 bases. J was trimmed by 4 bases and V by 2 bases; bases with no gene match: 9. The germline CDR1 and CDR2 sequences are SGDLS and YYNGEE. This CDR3 spans 17 amino acids. The CDR3 loop reads CASSVGTSAHPYNEQFF. DNA of the CDR3: TGTGCCAGCAGCGTCGGGACTAGCGCTCATCCATACAATGAGCAGTTCTTC.

This clone is medium-sized within its sample. The chain recombines TRBV5-4 with TRBJ2-1; no clear D gene. Germline CDR1 and CDR2: SGHNT and YYREEE (reference sequence). V was pared by 3 bases and J by 8 bases, with 15 bases between. This CDR3 is 14 amino acids long. In nucleotides, the CDR3 is TGTGCCAGCAGCTCCGAGCGTCCCGGCGATGAGCAGTTCTTC. Its protein is CASSSERPGDEQFF. Filled out from reference TRBV5-4 and TRBJ2-1, the complete variable domain reads ETGVTQSPTHLIKTRGQQVTLRCSSQSGHNTVSWYQQALGQGPQFIFQYYREEENGRGNFPPRFSGLQFPNYSSELNVNALELDDSALYLCASSSERPGDEQFFGPGTRLTVL.

The chain uses TRBV15 and TRBJ2-7, with 7 bases that match TRBD1. CDR1 is LNHNV and CDR2 is YYDKDF in the germline V gene (reference sequence). V lost 1 base to trimming and J lost 2 bases; unmatched junction nucleotides: 11. The CDR3 sequence is 17 residues long. The CDR3 spells CATSRATLWDSTYEQYF. The DNA for the CDR3 is TGTGCCACCAGCAGAGCGACCCTCTGGGACAGCACCTACGAGCAGTACTTC. The variable domain in full, with the rest retrieved from reference TRBV15 and TRBJ2-7, is DAMVIQNPRYQVTQFGKPVTLSCSQTLNHNVMYWYQQKSSQAPKLLFHYYDKDFNNEADTPDNFQSRRPNTSFCFLDIRSPGLGDTAMYLCATSRATLWDSTYEQYFGPGTRLTVT.

The chain has TRBV27 and TRBJ1-5; D gene ambiguous. The germline gives CDR1 MNHEY, CDR2 SMNVEV (reference sequence). Trimming cost V 3 bases and J 8 bases, with 11 bases left between them. The CDR3 sequence is 13 residues long. CDR3 DNA sequence: TGTGCCAGCAGTTTCGCACCACGGGAGCCCCAGCATTTT. Translating gives CASSFAPREPQHF.

The chain couples TRBV2 to TRBJ1-1; D unclear. V lost 0 bases, J lost 3 bases, and 5 bases lay in between. Germline V CDR1 and CDR2: SNHLY, FYNNEI. The CDR3 runs to 13 residues. The CDR3 nucleotides read TGTGCCAGCAGTGAAGCATCAGACACTGAAGCTTTCTTT. Encoded protein: CASSEASDTEAFF.

The J gene is TRBJ2-7, the V gene TRBV10-1; 7 bases map to TRBD1. This CDR3 region has 14 residues. The junction had 6 bases not matched to a gene; V was cut back by 3 bases and J by 4 bases. From germline, CDR1 is WNHNN and CDR2 SYGVQD (reference sequence). CDR3 sequence: CASSDSGTAYEQYF. The CDR3 nucleotides read TGCGCCAGCAGTGATTCCGGGACAGCTTACGAGCAGTACTTC.

V gene TRBV5-6 combines with J gene TRBJ1-1; D gene uncertain. Germline CDR1 and CDR2: SGHDT and YYEEEE. The germline V and J ends were trimmed by 0 bases and 5 bases, with 8 bases remaining between them. The CDR3 covers 13 residues. The CDR3 DNA reads as TGTGCCAGCAGCTTGGCCGCCGGAACTGAAGCTTTCTTT. It yields the protein CASSLAAGTEAFF.

The gene calls are TRBV6-6 and TRBJ2-5; a possible D gene is TRBD1 (6 bases). The CDR3 totals 12 residues. CDR1 is MNHNY, CDR2 SVGAGI, per germline (reference sequence). The V end was cut by 8 bases, the J end by 2 bases, with 9 bases between. The CDR3, as DNA: TGTGCCAGCGGGGACATTCAAGAGACCCAGTACTTC. This codes for CASGDIQETQYF.

This clone was detected once. The chain joins TRBV18 to TRBJ2-1; D possibly uses TRBD1 or TRBD2 (5 bases each). This CDR3 comprises 15 residues. Germline V gives CDR1 KGHSH, CDR2 LQKENI. V shed 4 bases and J shed 10 bases, with 20 bases lying between them. In nucleotides, the CDR3 is TGTGCCAGCTCACAGAACACCGGGACCTCCATAGAGCAGTTCTTC. Protein product: CASSQNTGTSIEQFF. The full variable domain, with the rest looked up from reference TRBV18 and TRBJ2-1, is NAGVMQNPRHLVRRRGQEARLRCSPMKGHSHVYWYRQLPEEGLKFMVYLQKENIIDESGMPKERFSAEFPKEGPSILRIQQVVRGDSAAYFCASSQNTGTSIEQFFGPGTRLTVL.

This clone occurred a few times. The V gene is TRBV7-3, the J gene TRBJ2-1; 9 nucleotides agree with TRBD2. This CDR3 has 14 residues. V shed 5 bases and J 9 bases; nucleotides not matched to a gene: 8. Looked up from germline, CDR1 is SGHTA and CDR2 is FQGTGA. The CDR3 loop reads CASSPYEREAEQFF. The CDR3 coding sequence is TGTGCCAGCAGCCCCTACGAGCGGGAGGCTGAGCAGTTCTTC. Supplemented by reference TRBV7-3 and TRBJ2-1, the full variable domain reads GAGVSQTPSNKVTEKGKYVELRCDPISGHTALYWYRQSLGQGPEFLIYFQGTGAADDSGLPNDRFFAVRPEGSVSTLKIQRTERGDSAVYLCASSPYEREAEQFFGPGTRLTVL.

The genes are TRBV18 and TRBJ1-1, with 7 bases identical to TRBD1. The length of the CDR3 is 14 residues. Germline V gene sequence: CDR1 KGHSH, CDR2 LQKENI. V lost 4 bases and J lost 1; bases outside the gene matches: 3. The CDR3 here is CASSRDRANTEAFF. The CDR3 bases are TGTGCCAGCTCACGGGACAGAGCGAACACTGAAGCTTTCTTT.

This clone has only one observation. The genes are TRBV2 and TRBJ2-1; 9 nucleotides match TRBD2. CDR1 and CDR2 (germline): SNHLY, FYNNEI. The J segment lost 4 bases and the V segment lost 10 bases, leaving 8 bases of the junction unmatched. The CDR3 covers 14 residues. The CDR3 region is CATSTSGSYNEQFF. CDR3 in DNA: TGTGCCACCTCAACTAGCGGGTCTTACAATGAGCAGTTCTTC.

V and J are TRBV9 and TRBJ2-2, with D perhaps TRBD1 (7 bases). This CDR3 has 16 amino acids. V was pared by 4 bases and J by 6 bases, with 19 bases between. From germline, CDR1 is SGDLS and CDR2 YYNGEE. The DNA for the CDR3 is TGTGCCAGCAGCCCCCCCCAGGGGGGAGCGGCCGGGGAGCTGTTTTTT. This gives the protein CASSPPQGGAAGELFF.

The chain joins TRBV5-1 to TRBJ2-2, with TRBD2 identical over 8 bases. The CDR3 spans 16 residues. The V gene's germline CDR1 is SGHRS and CDR2 YFSETQ. The junction had 3 bases not matched to a gene; V was cut back by 0 bases and J by 2 bases. The DNA for the CDR3 is TGCGCCAGCAGCTTGGCGGTAGCGGGAAACACCGGGGAGCTGTTTTTT. Translation gives CASSLAVAGNTGELFF.